A selection of T cell receptor beta chains follows, all from one sample in a study of regulatory T cells in long-lasting Graves disease. From the multiplex PCR reads, TCRdb called clonotypes with MiXCR, one entry per CDR3 protein. The profile shows approximately 490,000 distinct CDR3 sequences, 15% to 20% of them singletons. This sample was also put to use in a study of T cells in Graves' hyperthyroidism and ophthalmopathy.

The sequenced sample was peripheral blood mononuclear cells (PBMCs), obtained at new diagnosis, from a patient treated with antithyroid drugs. The receptors shown here come from a man between 40 and 49 years old with Graves disease. Each CDR3 is given with its conserved first and last residue. Fields, in order: D gene, clone size, J gene, CDR3 length, V gene, CDR3 protein, CDR3 DNA. A D gene is named only where the DNA matches it firmly. The size field is filled for only some rows; it gives once, few, many or a size class.

D gene: .; clone size: many; J gene: TRBJ1-2; CDR3 length: 14; V gene: TRBV27; CDR3 protein: CASSLGGGTYGYTF; CDR3 DNA: TGTGCCAGCAGTTTGGGAGGGGGAACCTATGGCTACACCTTC
D gene: .; clone size: .; J gene: TRBJ1-1; CDR3 length: 13; V gene: TRBV4-1; CDR3 protein: CASSHRGPGEAFF; CDR3 DNA: TGCGCCAGCAGCCACAGAGGTCCCGGGGAAGCTTTCTTT
D gene: TRBD1; clone size: many; J gene: TRBJ1-5; CDR3 length: 18; V gene: TRBV6-1; CDR3 protein: CASSQTFPTGSRVQPQHF; CDR3 DNA: TGTGCCAGCAGTCAGACCTTCCCGACAGGGAGTCGGGTTCAGCCCCAGCATTTT
D gene: TRBD2; clone size: .; J gene: TRBJ2-3; CDR3 length: 16; V gene: TRBV27; CDR3 protein: CASSLSRTSATDTQYF; CDR3 DNA: TGTGCCAGCAGTTTATCAAGGACTAGCGCCACAGATACGCAGTATTTT
D gene: .; clone size: .; J gene: TRBJ2-6; CDR3 length: 16; V gene: TRBV18; CDR3 protein: CASSPTDMSGANVLTF; CDR3 DNA: TGTGCCAGCTCACCAACAGACATGTCTGGGGCCAACGTCCTGACTTTC
D gene: .; clone size: few; J gene: TRBJ2-3; CDR3 length: 16; V gene: TRBV5-5; CDR3 protein: CASSRGGLESTDTQYF; CDR3 DNA: TGTGCCAGCAGCCGGGGCGGATTGGAGAGTACAGATACGCAGTATTTT
D gene: .; clone size: .; J gene: TRBJ2-7; CDR3 length: 14; V gene: TRBV27; CDR3 protein: CASSPGAQGNEQYF; CDR3 DNA: TGTGCCAGCAGTCCGGGGGCGCAGGGAAACGAGCAGTACTTC
D gene: .; clone size: few; J gene: TRBJ2-7; CDR3 length: 16; V gene: TRBV19; CDR3 protein: CASSFLGTGSSYEQYF; CDR3 DNA: TGTGCCAGTAGTTTCCTCGGGACGGGTAGCTCCTACGAGCAGTACTTC
D gene: .; clone size: many; J gene: TRBJ2-3; CDR3 length: 15; V gene: TRBV4-2; CDR3 protein: CASSQTQLPTDTQYF; CDR3 DNA: TGTGCCAGCAGCCAGACTCAACTACCCACAGATACGCAGTATTTT
D gene: .; clone size: few; J gene: TRBJ1-2; CDR3 length: 14; V gene: TRBV10-2; CDR3 protein: CASSEYRHGDGYTF; CDR3 DNA: TGCGCCAGCAGTGAGTACCGACATGGTGATGGCTACACCTTC
D gene: TRBD1; clone size: few; J gene: TRBJ2-1; CDR3 length: 15; V gene: TRBV6-1; CDR3 protein: CASEGQGETYNEQFF; CDR3 DNA: TGTGCCAGCGAAGGACAGGGGGAAACCTACAATGAGCAGTTCTTC
D gene: .; clone size: once; J gene: TRBJ1-2; CDR3 length: 11; V gene: TRBV29-1; CDR3 protein: CSVEDREGATF; CDR3 DNA: TGCAGCGTTGAAGATCGGGAAGGGGCCACCTTC
D gene: TRBD2; clone size: many; J gene: TRBJ2-1; CDR3 length: 17; V gene: TRBV28; CDR3 protein: CASSLSTSGRFPNEQFF; CDR3 DNA: TGTGCCAGCAGTCTCTCGACTAGCGGGAGATTTCCCAATGAGCAGTTCTTC
D gene: TRBD1; clone size: many; J gene: TRBJ2-7; CDR3 length: 17; V gene: TRBV13; CDR3 protein: CASSYSGTGDQSYEQYF; CDR3 DNA: TGTGCCAGCAGCTATAGTGGGACAGGGGACCAATCCTACGAGCAGTACTTC